This passage covers 10 T cell receptor beta chains from one sample sequenced in a study of T cell responses to AZD1222 COVID-19 vaccine. Libraries were prepared by immunoSEQ multiplex PCR; TCRdb keeps only in-frame clonotypes and omits some of them. Of about 86,000 clones in the sample, 88% were seen once. Sequenced material: peripheral blood, taken 28 days after the second AZD1222 dose. The receptors were gathered from an adult who received the AZD1222 COVID-19 vaccine.

For the CDR3, the DNA is TGTGCCAGCAGCTTAGTTTTATATAGGAGGGTGAACACCGGGGAGCTGTTTTTT. It codes for CASSLVLYRRVNTGELFF. The rearrangement joins TRBV7-2 to TRBJ2-2, with D maybe TRBD2 (6 bases). The germline gives CDR1 SGHTA, CDR2 FQGNSA. Trimming took off 1 base at V and 1 base at J, with 16 bases between the two ends. The CDR3 extends over 18 amino acids.

V gene TRBV10-3 combines with J gene TRBJ2-7, with D tentatively TRBD2 (6 bases). V was pared by 0 bases and J by 2 bases, with 11 bases between. The CDR3 has 15 residues. CDR1 ENHRY and CDR2 SYGVKD come from the germline V gene. CDR3 sequence (DNA): TGTGCCATCAGTGAGTCGACGAGGACTACCTACGAGCAGTACTTC. It codes for CAISESTRTTYEQYF.

The chain joins TRBV6-6 to TRBJ2-7; possibly TRBD2 for D (7 bases). V gave up 7 bases and J gave up 0 bases, with 19 bases separating them. Looked up from germline, CDR1 is MNHNY and CDR2 is SVGAGI (reference sequence). This CDR3 comprises 16 residues. The CDR3 DNA follows: TGTGCCAGCACCTTCTGGGGGGGCAGGAGCTCCTACGAGCAGTACTTC. This encodes CASTFWGGRSSYEQYF.

This chain connects TRBV7-9 to TRBJ2-5; 7 bases line up with TRBD2. The CDR3 length is 15 residues. V lost 3 bases to trimming and J lost 5 bases; unmatched junction nucleotides: 9. Germline V gene sequence: CDR1 SEHNR, CDR2 FQNEAQ (reference sequence). Written as DNA, the CDR3 is TGTGCCAGCAGCTTGGGGAGGGTAGGTTTGGAGACCCAGTACTTC. It translates to CASSLGRVGLETQYF.

In the case of this clone: One end of the junction does not line up with germline, which may come from a read error. This chain connects TRBV3-1 (or the pseudogene TRBV3-2) to TRBJ1-1; D not certain. The CDR3 has 9 amino acids. CDR1 LGHDT and CDR2 YNNKEL come from the germline V gene (reference sequence). The CDR3 protein is CASSRSLTF. The DNA of the CDR3 is TGTGCCAGCAGTCGGTCCCTCACCTTT.

The gene calls are TRBV21-1 and TRBJ1-3; no check of the table's D call, TRBD1, against the DNA was made. TRBV21-1 is termed a pseudogene. This CDR3 region has 20 residues. CDR3 bases: TGTGCCAGCAGCAAAGGATCCGGACAGGGTGACCTCCCCTCTGGAAACACCATATATTTT. It is translated as CASSKGSGQGDLPSGNTIYF.

J is TRBJ1-2 and V is TRBV5-1; D ambiguous. Germline V lookup: CDR1 SGHRS, CDR2 YFSETQ. The V end lost 4 bases, the J end lost 0 bases, and 13 bases lay between the germline ends. CDR3 length equals 15 residues. CDR3 DNA sequence: TGCGCCAGCAGCCTCGTAGAGGGCCCTAACTATGGCTACACCTTC. Translation gives CASSLVEGPNYGYTF. The entire variable domain, with the rest obtained from reference TRBV5-1 and TRBJ1-2, is as follows: KAGVTQTPRYLIKTRGQQVTLSCSPISGHRSVSWYQQTPGQGLQFLFEYFSETQRNKGNFPGRFSGRQFSNSRSEMNVSTLELGDSALYLCASSLVEGPNYGYTFGSGTRLTVV.

Points on this clone: A junction boundary mismatches the germline segment, possibly from a read error. The V call is TRBV6-5, the J call TRBJ1-5; possibly TRBD1 for D (5 bases). CDR3 length: 11 amino acids. Germline CDR1 reads MNHEY; CDR2 reads SVGAGI. The CDR3 protein is CVGGSNQPQHF. CDR3 sequence (DNA): TGCGTCGGGGGTAGCAATCAGCCCCAGCATTTT.

V is TRBV29-1 and J is TRBJ2-1; maybe TRBD1 (5 bases). Trimming took off 4 bases at V and 2 bases at J, with 9 bases between the two ends. Germline lookup yields CDR1 SQVTM and CDR2 ANQGSEA. The CDR3 consists of 13 residues. CDR3 sequence reads: CSVGLGPYNEQFF. In DNA form, the CDR3 reads TGCAGCGTTGGCCTGGGGCCCTACAATGAGCAGTTCTTC.

The chain uses TRBV28 and TRBJ2-2, with D uncertain. V lost 1 base, J lost 8 bases, and 5 bases lay in between. There are 12 residues in the CDR3. Germline-derived CDR1 and CDR2 are MDHEN and SYDVKM. The CDR3 loop is CASSLSLGELFF. CDR3 nucleotides: TGTGCCAGCAGTTTATCCCTTGGGGAGCTGTTTTTT.